This TCR beta chain was observed in a study of blood T cell repertoires in COVID-19. Study-wide background: The samples span acute and convalescent COVID-19 from the United States, Italy and Spain. T cells, B-cell-depleted T cells, or PBMCs provided the cDNA or gDNA that served as material.

This CDR3 spans 13 amino acids. With V trimmed by 1 base and J by 6 bases, 0 bases remained unmatched. CDR1 is SEHNR and CDR2 is FQNEAQ in the germline V gene (reference sequence). Cohorts were assigned according to the clinical history that participants reported. In the original workflow: Amplification of reference gene primers provided the estimated nucleated cell counts. Sequencing was performed with immunoSEQ multiplex PCR; in TCRdb, only in-frame clones are kept and a portion is missing. V and J calls and clone size come straight from that table; D and trimming were deduced from the DNA. The sample lists 200,000 or so clones; approximately 90% were seen once.

This receptor was taken from a woman younger than 30 in a cohort exposed to, infected with or recovered from COVID-19 (not recorded which). Material: PBMCs or T cells enriched from blood (not recorded which). The J gene is TRBJ2-1, the V gene TRBV7-9; 7 bases line up with TRBD1. CDR3 in amino acids: CASSLGTGNEQFF. The CDR3 DNA follows: TGTGCCAGCAGCTTAGGGACAGGCAATGAGCAGTTCTTC.